Listed here are 12 T cell receptor beta chains from one sample, sequenced in a study of T cell responses to AZD1222 COVID-19 vaccine. Assay: immunoSEQ multiplex PCR; the TCRdb copy retains only in-frame clones and omits some. The data show 150,000 to 200,000 clones, around nine tenths seen once. This specimen consisted of peripheral blood, obtained on day 0 of AZD1222 vaccination. These receptors were taken from an adult in good health.

V and J are TRBV7-9 and TRBJ2-3; either TRBD1 or TRBD2 may supply D (5 bases each). Trimming stripped 11 bases from V and 4 bases from J, with 19 bases between. Germline V lookup: CDR1 SEHNR, CDR2 FQNEAQ (reference sequence). This CDR3 is built from 14 residues. CDR3 region: CAVSRDAGPDTQYF. The CDR3 DNA reads as TGTGCCGTATCTCGGGACGCTGGACCAGATACGCAGTATTTT.

This chain uses TRBV11-1 with TRBJ2-5; 9 nucleotides line up with TRBD2. The V gene's germline CDR1 is SGHAT and CDR2 FQDESV (reference sequence). The J segment lost 5 bases and the V segment lost 5 bases, leaving 12 bases of the junction unmatched. There are 16 residues in the CDR3. The CDR3 coding sequence is TGTGCCAGCAGCCACCGTAGCGGGAGATTTCGGGAGACCCAGTACTTC. Translated, it gives CASSHRSGRFRETQYF.

The V gene is TRBV5-8, the J gene TRBJ2-7; D perhaps matches TRBD1 (7 bases). Germline V gene lookup returns CDR1 SGHTS and CDR2 YDEGEE. The CDR3 sequence is 14 residues long. Trimming took 2 bases from V and 6 from J, leaving 15 bases between them. The CDR3 region is CASSFRQGEVEQYF. The CDR3 DNA follows: TGTGCCAGCAGCTTTAGGCAGGGGGAGGTCGAGCAGTACTTC. Combining the CDR3 with reference TRBV5-8 and TRBJ2-7 gives the whole variable domain EAGVTQSPTHLIKTRGQQATLRCSPISGHTSVYWYQQALGLGLQFLLWYDEGEERNRGNFPPRFSGRQFPNYSSELNVNALELEDSALYLCASSFRQGEVEQYFGPGTRLTVT.

J is TRBJ1-2 and V is TRBV6-2 or TRBV6-3, with unresolved D. The V end was cut by 1 base, the J end by 7 bases, with 4 bases between. Germline-derived CDR1 and CDR2 are MNHEY and SVGEGT. The CDR3 length is 11 residues. CDR3 residues: CASSYLSGYTF. Written as DNA, the CDR3 is TGTGCCAGCAGTTACTTGTCTGGCTACACCTTC.

This chain uses TRBV6-5 with TRBJ2-7; D not resolved. This CDR3 has 14 residues. Germline assignment: CDR1 MNHEY and CDR2 SVGAGI. V was shortened by 7 bases and J by 0 bases, with 13 bases between the two germline ends. The CDR3 region has the DNA TGTGCCAGCACCAGGACCGCGAGCTCCTACGAGCAGTACTTC. Translation: CASTRTASSYEQYF.

This clone was seen only once. V is TRBV6-5 and J is TRBJ1-5; TRBD1 aligns across 9 bases. The CDR3 covers 14 residues. Germline CDR1 reads MNHEY; CDR2 reads SVGAGI. J was trimmed by 4 bases and V by 7 bases; bases with no gene match: 5. The CDR3 spells CASKQGAFNQPQHF. The CDR3 DNA reads as TGTGCCAGCAAACAGGGGGCCTTTAATCAGCCCCAGCATTTT.

The DNA for the CDR3 is TGTGCCAGCAGTCCCCGGGGACTAGCGGGAGAGACCCAGTACTTC. Translated, it gives CASSPRGLAGETQYF. This sequence joins TRBV27 and TRBJ2-5, with TRBD2 matching 12 bases. V shed 5 bases and J 4 bases; nucleotides not matched to a gene: 5. The length of the CDR3 is 15 residues. Germline V gives CDR1 MNHEY, CDR2 SMNVEV (reference sequence).

The chain combines TRBV7-3 with TRBJ1-6; D ambiguous. The CDR3 consists of 14 residues. Trimming shortened V by 0 bases and J by 7 bases, and 7 bases separated the two germline ends. Germline V lookup: CDR1 SGHTA, CDR2 FQGTGA. CDR3 sequence (DNA): TGTGCCAGCAGCTTAACGGGCAGCAATTCACCCCTCCACTTT. Encoded protein: CASSLTGSNSPLHF.

The V and J genes are TRBV4-3 and TRBJ1-5; D unclear. Germline V gene sequence: CDR1 LGHNA, CDR2 YSLEER. Trimming stripped 4 bases from V and 5 bases from J, with 15 bases between. The CDR3 is 15 amino acids. In nucleotides, the CDR3 is TGCGCCAGCAGCCCTAGACTGGGTGGATATCAGCCCCAGCATTTT. Translating gives CASSPRLGGYQPQHF.

The genes are TRBV7-6 and TRBJ1-4; a weak D match, TRBD1 (6 bases). Germline assignment: CDR1 SGHVS and CDR2 FNYEAQ. This CDR3 has 15 residues. V dropped 6 bases and J dropped 8 bases, with 19 bases sitting between them. The CDR3 is CASSSLRGSGEKLFF. The CDR3 nucleotides are TGTGCCAGCAGTTCCCTCAGGGGAAGTGGAGAAAAACTGTTTTTT.

This rearrangement joins TRBV19 to TRBJ1-6; 9 bases match TRBD1. This CDR3 has 18 residues. The germline V gene encodes CDR1 LNHDA and CDR2 SQIVND (reference sequence). The trim removed 5 bases at V and 4 bases at J, leaving 12 bases unmatched. DNA of the CDR3: TGTGCCAGTAGTCCGCACTCCACAGGGGGCAGATATAATTCACCCCTCCACTTT. Translating gives CASSPHSTGGRYNSPLHF.

The gene calls are TRBV18 and TRBJ1-2, with no clear D. CDR3 length: 16 residues. Germline V gene sequence: CDR1 KGHSH, CDR2 LQKENI. V was clipped by 1 base and J by 3 bases, with 15 bases between them. The CDR3 loop is CASSPLHGVTDYGYTF. The CDR3 nucleotides read TGTGCCAGCTCACCACTCCACGGGGTAACGGACTATGGCTACACCTTC.